The T cell receptor (beta chain) under discussion was sequenced for a study of blood T cell repertoires in COVID-19. In the original analysis: Reference gene primer amplification gave estimated nucleated cell counts. TCRdb keeps only in-frame clones here, not all; method: immunoSEQ multiplex PCR. V and J calls plus clone size are reproduced from that table; the DNA served to infer D and trimming. This table has 55,000 to 70,000 clones, almost 80% appearing once. CDR3 size: 15 residues. The ends lost 7 bases at V and 4 bases at J; junction bases unmatched: 10. In germline, CDR1 is ENHRY, CDR2 SYGVKD. The specimen was peripheral blood. The source of this sequence is a man aged 55 to 70 with acute or convalescent COVID-19. This chain links TRBV10-3 with TRBJ1-1; 9 bases fit TRBD1. The chain's CDR3 is CAITGTGRDITEAFF. The CDR3 DNA follows: TGTGCCATCACCGGGACAGGGCGGGATATCACTGAAGCTTTCTTT.